The rows below give T cell receptor beta chains drawn from one sample of a study of CD8+CD57+ T cells in acquired aplastic anemia. Each CDR3 protein gets one entry after TCRdb re-called the reads with MiXCR. This table holds 16,000 or so distinct CDR3 sequences, under 40% found once. The sequenced sample was CD8+CD57+ T cells sorted from PBMCs. The receptors shown here come from a human donor with aplastic anemia. CDR3s include the opening cysteine and the closing phenylalanine or tryptophan. Fields, in order: clone size, J gene, D gene, V gene, CDR3 DNA, CDR3 protein. A D gene is named only where the DNA matches it firmly. A row's size may be missing; if present it is once, few, many or a size class.

clone size: NA; J gene: TRBJ1-3; D gene: NA; V gene: TRBV13; CDR3 DNA: TGTGCCAGCAGCTTGGGGATCTCTGGAAACACCATATATTTT; CDR3 protein: CASSLGISGNTIYF
clone size: NA; J gene: TRBJ2-1; D gene: NA; V gene: TRBV20-1; CDR3 DNA: TGCAGTGCTAGAGATAGGGACTTCAGCTCCTACAATGAGCAGCTCTTC; CDR3 protein: CSARDRDFSSYNEQLF
clone size: NA; J gene: TRBJ2-1; D gene: TRBD2; V gene: TRBV10-3; CDR3 DNA: TGTGCCACTCAACGGAGCGGGGGAAACAATGAGCAGTTCTTC; CDR3 protein: CATQRSGGNNEQFF
clone size: many; J gene: TRBJ2-7; D gene: NA; V gene: TRBV4-1; CDR3 DNA: TGCGCCAGCAGCCAAGGGCCCGACAGACAATCCTACGAGCAGTACTTC; CDR3 protein: CASSQGPDRQSYEQYF
clone size: few; J gene: TRBJ2-3; D gene: NA; V gene: TRBV9; CDR3 DNA: TGTGCCAGCAGCGTAGGCGGCAGGGTCTCAGATACGCAGTATTTT; CDR3 protein: CASSVGGRVSDTQYF
clone size: many; J gene: TRBJ2-3; D gene: TRBD2; V gene: TRBV6-4; CDR3 DNA: TGTGCCAGCAGTGACTCACTAGCGAGCACAGATACGCAGTATTTT; CDR3 protein: CASSDSLASTDTQYF
clone size: NA; J gene: TRBJ2-7; D gene: NA; V gene: TRBV13; CDR3 DNA: TGTGCCAGCAGCGAAGGAGTCGGTGGCTACGAGCAGTACTTC; CDR3 protein: CASSEGVGGYEQYF
clone size: few; J gene: TRBJ1-4; D gene: NA; V gene: TRBV25-1; CDR3 DNA: TGTGCCAGCAGCCGGGACGACATTAATGAAAAACTGTTTTTT; CDR3 protein: CASSRDDINEKLFF
clone size: NA; J gene: TRBJ2-1; D gene: NA; V gene: TRBV10-3; CDR3 DNA: TGTGCCAGCGCCACGTTGGGGAGCTCCTACAATGAGCAGTTCTTC; CDR3 protein: CASATLGSSYNEQFF
clone size: NA; J gene: TRBJ2-7; D gene: TRBD1; V gene: TRBV25-1; CDR3 DNA: TGTGCCGGGACAGTTACTTACGAGCAGTACTTC; CDR3 protein: CAGTVTYEQYF
clone size: once; J gene: TRBJ1-6; D gene: TRBD1; V gene: TRBV20-1; CDR3 DNA: TGCAGTGCTAGTGCCAATCCGGGACAGGGGGTTTCACCCCTCCACTTT; CDR3 protein: CSASANPGQGVSPLHF
clone size: few; J gene: TRBJ2-1; D gene: TRBD2; V gene: TRBV20-1; CDR3 DNA: TGCAGTGCTAGAGATTTGGGACTAGCGGGAGTTCGTCAGTTCTTC; CDR3 protein: CSARDLGLAGVRQFF
clone size: medium-sized; J gene: TRBJ2-1; D gene: NA; V gene: TRBV25-1; CDR3 DNA: TGTGCCAGCAGTGATGCCGGGTACAATGAGCAGTTCTTC; CDR3 protein: CASSDAGYNEQFF
clone size: NA; J gene: TRBJ1-2; D gene: NA; V gene: TRBV7-9; CDR3 DNA: TGTGCCAGCAGCTTTCTACAGGTGTCAGTTGCTGGCTTC; CDR3 protein: CASSFLQVSVAGF
clone size: NA; J gene: TRBJ1-1; D gene: NA; V gene: TRBV7-2; CDR3 DNA: TGTGCCAGCAGCTTAGGCCAGGGTGGAGCTTTCTTT; CDR3 protein: CASSLGQGGAFF
clone size: few; J gene: TRBJ2-5; D gene: NA; V gene: TRBV24-1; CDR3 DNA: TGTGCCACCAGTGATCCAGGGGAGACCCAGTACTTC; CDR3 protein: CATSDPGETQYF
clone size: many; J gene: TRBJ1-1; D gene: NA; V gene: TRBV5-1; CDR3 DNA: TGCGCCAGCAGGTCGGGCACTGAAGCTTTCTTT; CDR3 protein: CASRSGTEAFF
clone size: many; J gene: TRBJ2-1; D gene: NA; V gene: TRBV5-6; CDR3 DNA: TGTGCCAGCAGCTTGGCCGGCGTAACCTACAATGAGCAGTTCTTC; CDR3 protein: CASSLAGVTYNEQFF
clone size: NA; J gene: TRBJ2-3; D gene: NA; V gene: TRBV14; CDR3 DNA: TGTGCCAGCAGAGGCGTTAAAGATACGCAGTATTTT; CDR3 protein: CASRGVKDTQYF
clone size: many; J gene: TRBJ2-7; D gene: NA; V gene: TRBV2; CDR3 DNA: TGTGCCAGCAGTGAAGCGCAGGGGCGCTTCGAGCAGTACTTC; CDR3 protein: CASSEAQGRFEQYF
clone size: NA; J gene: TRBJ2-6; D gene: NA; V gene: TRBV5-6; CDR3 DNA: TGTGCCAGCATAGGGGCTGGGGCCAACGTCCTGACTTTC; CDR3 protein: CASIGAGANVLTF
clone size: many; J gene: TRBJ2-1; D gene: NA; V gene: TRBV5-1; CDR3 DNA: TGCGCCAGCAGCCCGGAGGTGGCTAACTACAATGAGCAGTTCTTC; CDR3 protein: CASSPEVANYNEQFF
clone size: few; J gene: TRBJ2-7; D gene: TRBD1; V gene: TRBV6-5; CDR3 DNA: TGTGCCAGCAGTTACTCACCACCCCAGGGGGCCGCCTACGAGCAGTACTTC; CDR3 protein: CASSYSPPQGAAYEQYF
clone size: NA; J gene: TRBJ2-1; D gene: NA; V gene: TRBV19; CDR3 DNA: TGTGCCAGTAGTTCGCGAGGCGCCGGCTCCTACAATGAGCAGTTCTTC; CDR3 protein: CASSSRGAGSYNEQFF
clone size: NA; J gene: TRBJ1-2; D gene: TRBD1; V gene: TRBV6-5; CDR3 DNA: TGTGCCAGCAGTTTTGACAGGGGGCTAGATGGCTACACCTTC; CDR3 protein: CASSFDRGLDGYTF
clone size: NA; J gene: TRBJ1-1; D gene: NA; V gene: TRBV20-1; CDR3 DNA: TGCAGTGCTAGAACCAGGGACACTGAAGCTTTCTTT; CDR3 protein: CSARTRDTEAFF
clone size: NA; J gene: TRBJ2-5; D gene: NA; V gene: TRBV15; CDR3 DNA: TGTGCCACCAGCCGCGGACAGACGGGGACCCAGTACTTC; CDR3 protein: CATSRGQTGTQYF
clone size: NA; J gene: TRBJ2-1; D gene: TRBD2; V gene: TRBV15; CDR3 DNA: TGTGCCACCAGCAGAAGACTAGCGGTCTGCAATGAGCAGTTCTTC; CDR3 protein: CATSRRLAVCNEQFF
clone size: NA; J gene: TRBJ2-1; D gene: NA; V gene: TRBV10-3; CDR3 DNA: TGTGCCAGCAGCTACTATGGCAGGGGCGATGAGCAGTTCTTC; CDR3 protein: CASSYYGRGDEQFF
clone size: NA; J gene: TRBJ1-3; D gene: TRBD1; V gene: TRBV7-6; CDR3 DNA: TGTGCCAGCAGCCTGGACAGGGGGCCTGGAAACACCATATATTTT; CDR3 protein: CASSLDRGPGNTIYF
clone size: few; J gene: TRBJ2-1; D gene: TRBD2; V gene: TRBV28; CDR3 DNA: TGTGCCAGCAGTGGACTATTCGGAATAGCGGGGCTCTATGAGCAGTTCTTC; CDR3 protein: CASSGLFGIAGLYEQFF
clone size: NA; J gene: TRBJ2-5; D gene: TRBD1; V gene: TRBV5-6; CDR3 DNA: TGTGCCAGCAGCTCCGGGGACAGGGGAGACCAAGAGACCCAGTACTTC; CDR3 protein: CASSSGDRGDQETQYF
clone size: few; J gene: TRBJ1-1; D gene: TRBD1; V gene: TRBV15; CDR3 DNA: TGTGCCACCAGCAGACCATTTCCGGGACAGGGGGCGAACACTGAAGCTTTCTTT; CDR3 protein: CATSRPFPGQGANTEAFF
clone size: many; J gene: TRBJ2-5; D gene: NA; V gene: TRBV11-2; CDR3 DNA: TGTGCCAGCAGACCCCCTCAGACCAGTCAAGAGACCCAGTACTTC; CDR3 protein: CASRPPQTSQETQYF
clone size: NA; J gene: TRBJ2-1; D gene: NA; V gene: TRBV12-3/TRBV12-4; CDR3 DNA: TGTGCCAGCAAAACCGGGACAACCTACAATGAGCAGTTCTTC; CDR3 protein: CASKTGTTYNEQFF
clone size: NA; J gene: TRBJ2-1; D gene: TRBD2; V gene: TRBV11-2; CDR3 DNA: TGTGCCAGCAGCCAAACTAGCGCCAATGAGCAGTTCTTC; CDR3 protein: CASSQTSANEQFF
clone size: NA; J gene: TRBJ2-3; D gene: TRBD1; V gene: TRBV7-4; CDR3 DNA: TGTGCCAGCAGCGGAAGCGGGACAGGGGTTTTTGGCACAGATACGCAGTATTTT; CDR3 protein: CASSGSGTGVFGTDTQYF
clone size: NA; J gene: TRBJ2-1; D gene: TRBD2; V gene: TRBV4-1; CDR3 DNA: TGCGCCAGCAGCCTCGCCCCCTCTAGTACTCACAGCGGGGGGGAGGCCAATGAGCAGTTCTTC; CDR3 protein: CASSLAPSSTHSGGEANEQFF
clone size: NA; J gene: TRBJ2-1; D gene: NA; V gene: TRBV10-2; CDR3 DNA: TGCGCCAGCAGTGAGTCTCCTAGCTCCTACAATGAGCAGTTCTTC; CDR3 protein: CASSESPSSYNEQFF
clone size: NA; J gene: TRBJ1-3; D gene: TRBD1; V gene: TRBV19; CDR3 DNA: TGTGCCAGTAGTGTCCGCGGACAGGGGGCATTCGGAAACACCATATATTTT; CDR3 protein: CASSVRGQGAFGNTIYF
clone size: NA; J gene: TRBJ2-2; D gene: NA; V gene: TRBV29-1; CDR3 DNA: TGCAGCGTTCCCCAGGGGGCGTCCACCGGGGGGCTGTCTTTT; CDR3 protein: CSVPQGASTGGLSF
clone size: many; J gene: TRBJ1-2; D gene: TRBD1; V gene: TRBV20-1; CDR3 DNA: TGCAGTGCTAGAGAAATTTCCGGGACAGGGAGGGGCTATGGCTACACCTTC; CDR3 protein: CSAREISGTGRGYGYTF
clone size: NA; J gene: TRBJ1-2; D gene: TRBD1; V gene: TRBV7-3; CDR3 DNA: TGTGCCAGCAGCTTAACCCCGGGACAGGGTAATGGCTCCACCTTC; CDR3 protein: CASSLTPGQGNGSTF
clone size: NA; J gene: TRBJ2-7; D gene: TRBD1; V gene: TRBV5-6; CDR3 DNA: TGTGCCAGCAGCTTGGGGGGGACAGGGGTGGTGTACGAGCAGTACTTC; CDR3 protein: CASSLGGTGVVYEQYF
clone size: NA; J gene: TRBJ1-1; D gene: NA; V gene: TRBV5-6; CDR3 DNA: TGTGCCAGCAGCCCCGTTTCGGGAGCTGAAGCTTTCTTT; CDR3 protein: CASSPVSGAEAFF